This T cell receptor (beta chain) was sequenced for a study of post-analysis software for immune sequencing data. Unique molecular identifiers were present in the TCR beta cDNA libraries. TCRdb re-called the PCR reads with MiXCR, one entry per CDR3 protein. The sample records approximately 730,000 distinct CDR3 sequences, roughly 27% being singletons. This clonotype has a handful of counts. Specimen: blood. The receptor's source is a girl between 10 and 17 years old with multiple sclerosis.

CDR3 in amino acids: CAISRDPAEQYF. The CDR3 DNA sequence: TGTGCCATCAGTCGCGATCCGGCTGAGCAGTACTTC. The rearrangement uses TRBV10-3 and TRBJ2-7; D gene uncertain. Germline V lookup: CDR1 ENHRY, CDR2 SYGVKD. V gave up 5 bases and J gave up 7 bases, with 12 bases separating them. The CDR3 runs 12 residues.